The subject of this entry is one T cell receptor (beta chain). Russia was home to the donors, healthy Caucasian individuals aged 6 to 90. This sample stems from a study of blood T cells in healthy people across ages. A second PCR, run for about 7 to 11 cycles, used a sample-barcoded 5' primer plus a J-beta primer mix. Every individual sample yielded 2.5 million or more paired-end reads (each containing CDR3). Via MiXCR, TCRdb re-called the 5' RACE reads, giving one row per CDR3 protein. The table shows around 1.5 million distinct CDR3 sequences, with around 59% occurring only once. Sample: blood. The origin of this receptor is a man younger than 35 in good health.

DNA for the CDR3: TGTGCCAGCAGCCAGACAGGGAGGGACTACGAGCAGTACTTC. This translates into CASSQTGRDYEQYF. The V and J genes are TRBV7-2 and TRBJ2-7, with D perhaps assigned TRBD1 or TRBD2 (7 bases each). The V end was cut by 5 bases, the J end by 3 bases, with 14 bases between. The CDR3 has 14 residues. Germline CDR1 is SGHTA and CDR2 is FQGNSA.